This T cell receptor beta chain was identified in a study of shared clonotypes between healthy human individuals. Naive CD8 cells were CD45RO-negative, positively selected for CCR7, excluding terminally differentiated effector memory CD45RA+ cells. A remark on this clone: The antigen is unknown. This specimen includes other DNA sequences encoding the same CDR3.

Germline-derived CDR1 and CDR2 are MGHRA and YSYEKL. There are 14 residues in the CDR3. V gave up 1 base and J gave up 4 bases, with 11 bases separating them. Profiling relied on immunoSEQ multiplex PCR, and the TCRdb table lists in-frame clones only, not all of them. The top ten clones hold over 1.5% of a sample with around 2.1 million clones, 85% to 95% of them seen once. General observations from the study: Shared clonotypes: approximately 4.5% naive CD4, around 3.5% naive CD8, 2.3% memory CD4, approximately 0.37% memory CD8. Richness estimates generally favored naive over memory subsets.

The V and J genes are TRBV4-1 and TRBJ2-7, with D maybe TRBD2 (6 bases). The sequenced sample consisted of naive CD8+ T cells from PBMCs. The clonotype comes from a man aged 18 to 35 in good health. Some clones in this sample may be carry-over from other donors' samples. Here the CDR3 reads CASSQVAGTYEQYF. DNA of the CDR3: TGCGCCAGCAGCCAAGTAGCAGGGACTTACGAGCAGTACTTC.